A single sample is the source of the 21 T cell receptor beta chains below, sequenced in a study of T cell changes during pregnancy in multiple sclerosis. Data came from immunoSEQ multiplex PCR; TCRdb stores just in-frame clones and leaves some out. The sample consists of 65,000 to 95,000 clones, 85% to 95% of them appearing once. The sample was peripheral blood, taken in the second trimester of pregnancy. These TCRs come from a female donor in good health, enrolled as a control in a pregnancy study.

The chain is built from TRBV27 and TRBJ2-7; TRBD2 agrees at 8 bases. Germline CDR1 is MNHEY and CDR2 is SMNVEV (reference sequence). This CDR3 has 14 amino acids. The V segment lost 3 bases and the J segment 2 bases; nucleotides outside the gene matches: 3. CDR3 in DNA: TGTGCCAGCAGTTTTGCGGGAGGCCCCTACGAGCAGTACTTC. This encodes CASSFAGGPYEQYF.

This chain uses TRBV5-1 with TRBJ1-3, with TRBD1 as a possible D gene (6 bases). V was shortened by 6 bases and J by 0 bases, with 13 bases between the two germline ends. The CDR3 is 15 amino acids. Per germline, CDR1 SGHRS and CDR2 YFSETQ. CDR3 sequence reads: CASTMDSSSGNTIYF. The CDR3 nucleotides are TGCGCCAGCACGATGGACAGTAGCTCTGGAAACACCATATATTTT.

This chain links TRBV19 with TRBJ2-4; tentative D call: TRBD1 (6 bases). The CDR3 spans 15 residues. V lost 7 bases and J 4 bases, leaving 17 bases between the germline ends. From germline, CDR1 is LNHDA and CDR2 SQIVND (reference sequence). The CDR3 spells CASTPREGGKNIQYF. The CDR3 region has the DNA TGTGCCAGTACCCCACGGGAAGGGGGTAAAAACATTCAGTACTTC. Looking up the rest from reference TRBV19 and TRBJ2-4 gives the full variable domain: DGGITQSPKYLFRKEGQNVTLSCEQNLNHDAMYWYRQDPGQGLRLIYYSQIVNDFQKGDIAEGYSVSREKKESFPLTVTSAQKNPTAFYLCASTPREGGKNIQYFGAGTRLSVL.

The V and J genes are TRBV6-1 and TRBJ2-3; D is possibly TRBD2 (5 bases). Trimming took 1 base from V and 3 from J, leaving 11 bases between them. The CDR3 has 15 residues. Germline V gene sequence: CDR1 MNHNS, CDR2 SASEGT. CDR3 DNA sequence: TGTGCCAGCAGTGAAGGGGGTAGCGCGACAGATACGCAGTATTTT. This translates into CASSEGGSATDTQYF.

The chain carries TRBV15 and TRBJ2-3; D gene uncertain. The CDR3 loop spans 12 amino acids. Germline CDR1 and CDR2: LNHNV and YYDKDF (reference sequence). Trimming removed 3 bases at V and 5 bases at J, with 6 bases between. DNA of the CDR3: TGTGCCACCAGCAGGGCTGAAGATACGCAGTATTTT. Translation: CATSRAEDTQYF.

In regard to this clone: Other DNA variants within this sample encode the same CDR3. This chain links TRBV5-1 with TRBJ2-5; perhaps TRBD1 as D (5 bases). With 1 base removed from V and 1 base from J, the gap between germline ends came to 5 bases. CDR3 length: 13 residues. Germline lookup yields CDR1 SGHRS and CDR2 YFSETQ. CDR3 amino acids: CASSLQGQETQYF. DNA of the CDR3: TGCGCCAGCAGCTTGCAGGGCCAAGAGACCCAGTACTTC.

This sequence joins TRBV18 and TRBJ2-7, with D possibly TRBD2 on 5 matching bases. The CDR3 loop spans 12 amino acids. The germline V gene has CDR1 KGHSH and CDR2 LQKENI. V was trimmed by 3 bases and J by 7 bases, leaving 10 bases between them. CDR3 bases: TGTGCCAGCTCACCCAACACGGGAGAGCAGTACTTC. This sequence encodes CASSPNTGEQYF.

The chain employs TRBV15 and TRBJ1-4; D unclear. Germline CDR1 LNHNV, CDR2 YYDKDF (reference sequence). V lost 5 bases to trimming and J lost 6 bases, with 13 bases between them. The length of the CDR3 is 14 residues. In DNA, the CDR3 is TGTGCCACCAGCCGTACTACTGCAGATGAAAAACTGTTTTTT. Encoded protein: CATSRTTADEKLFF. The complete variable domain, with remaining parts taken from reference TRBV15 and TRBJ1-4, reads DAMVIQNPRYQVTQFGKPVTLSCSQTLNHNVMYWYQQKSSQAPKLLFHYYDKDFNNEADTPDNFQSRRPNTSFCFLDIRSPGLGDTAMYLCATSRTTADEKLFFGSGTQLSVL.

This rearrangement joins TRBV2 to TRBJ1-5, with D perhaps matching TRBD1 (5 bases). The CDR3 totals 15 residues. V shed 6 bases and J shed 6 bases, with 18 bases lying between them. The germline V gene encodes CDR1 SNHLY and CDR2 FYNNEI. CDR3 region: CASRSESGGSQPQHF. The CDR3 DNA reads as TGTGCCAGCAGATCAGAGAGCGGGGGTAGTCAGCCCCAGCATTTT.

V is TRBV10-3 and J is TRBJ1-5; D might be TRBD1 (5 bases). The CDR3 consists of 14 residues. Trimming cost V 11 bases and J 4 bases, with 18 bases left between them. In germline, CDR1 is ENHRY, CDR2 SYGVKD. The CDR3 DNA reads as TGTGCCGGGTCGGCAGCGGGGGGGAATCAGCCCCAGCATTTT. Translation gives CAGSAAGGNQPQHF.

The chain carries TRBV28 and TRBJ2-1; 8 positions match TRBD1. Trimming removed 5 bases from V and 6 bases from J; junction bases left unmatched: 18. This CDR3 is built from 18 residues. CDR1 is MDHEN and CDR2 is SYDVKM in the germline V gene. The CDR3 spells CASSPGPGQGHLGNEQFF. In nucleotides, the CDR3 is TGTGCCAGCAGTCCAGGACCCGGACAGGGCCACCTTGGCAATGAGCAGTTCTTC.

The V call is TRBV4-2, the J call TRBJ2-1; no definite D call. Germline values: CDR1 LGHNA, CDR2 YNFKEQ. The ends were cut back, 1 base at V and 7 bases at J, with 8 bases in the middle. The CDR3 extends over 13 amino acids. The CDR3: CASSQVARNEQFF. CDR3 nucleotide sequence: TGTGCCAGCAGCCAAGTGGCGCGGAATGAGCAGTTCTTC.

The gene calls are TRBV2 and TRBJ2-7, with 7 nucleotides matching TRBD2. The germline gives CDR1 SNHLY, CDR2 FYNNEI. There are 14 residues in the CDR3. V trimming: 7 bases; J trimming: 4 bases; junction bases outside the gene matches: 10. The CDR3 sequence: CASKGGTWEYEQYF. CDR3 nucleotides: TGTGCCAGCAAGGGAGGGACTTGGGAGTACGAGCAGTACTTC. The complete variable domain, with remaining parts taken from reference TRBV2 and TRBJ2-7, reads EPEVTQTPSHQVTQMGQEVILRCVPISNHLYFYWYRQILGQKVEFLVSFYNNEISEKSEIFDDQFSVERPDGSNFTLKIRSTKLEDSAMYFCASKGGTWEYEQYFGPGTRLTVT.

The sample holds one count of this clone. The CDR3 region has the DNA TGCGCCAGCAGCTTGGCCGGGACAGGGGAAGAGACCCAGTACTTC. This sequence encodes CASSLAGTGEETQYF. The gene calls are TRBV5-1 and TRBJ2-5; 10 bases fit TRBD1. The CDR3 contains 15 residues. V dropped 0 bases and J dropped 3; count of bases not matched to a gene: 2. Germline CDR1 SGHRS, CDR2 YFSETQ.

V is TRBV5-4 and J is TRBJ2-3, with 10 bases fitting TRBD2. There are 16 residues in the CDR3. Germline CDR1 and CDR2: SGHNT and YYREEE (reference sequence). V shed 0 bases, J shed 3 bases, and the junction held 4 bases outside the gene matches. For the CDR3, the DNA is TGTGCCAGCAGCTTGGGAGCGGGAGGGAGGACAGATACGCAGTATTTT. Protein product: CASSLGAGGRTDTQYF.

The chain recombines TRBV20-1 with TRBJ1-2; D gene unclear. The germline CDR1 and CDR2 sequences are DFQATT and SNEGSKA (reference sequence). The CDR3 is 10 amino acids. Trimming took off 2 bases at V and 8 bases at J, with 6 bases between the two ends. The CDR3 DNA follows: TGCAGTGCTAGACCGGGGGGCTACACCTTC. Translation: CSARPGGYTF.

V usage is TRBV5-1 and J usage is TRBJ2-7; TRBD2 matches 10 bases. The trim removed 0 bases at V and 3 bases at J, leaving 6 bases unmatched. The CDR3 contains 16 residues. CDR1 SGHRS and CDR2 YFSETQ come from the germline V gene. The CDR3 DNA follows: TGCGCCAGCAGCTTGGCCCCTAGCGGGAGTATCTACGAGCAGTACTTC. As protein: CASSLAPSGSIYEQYF.

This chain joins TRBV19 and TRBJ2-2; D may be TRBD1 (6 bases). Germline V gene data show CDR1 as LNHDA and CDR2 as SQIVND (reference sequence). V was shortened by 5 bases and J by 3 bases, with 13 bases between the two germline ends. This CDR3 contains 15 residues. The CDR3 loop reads CASSFRDTDTGELFF. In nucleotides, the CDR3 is TGTGCCAGTAGTTTCAGGGACACGGACACCGGGGAGCTGTTTTTT.

CDR3 loop: CASSLGQGSYTQYF. The CDR3 DNA sequence: TGTGCCAGCAGCTTAGGGCAGGGATCATATACGCAGTATTTT. The chain links TRBV11-2 to TRBJ2-3, with a possible D match to TRBD1 (5 bases). Germline values: CDR1 SGHAT, CDR2 FQNNGV. The CDR3 runs to 14 residues. V lost 1 base and J 7 bases, leaving 12 bases between the germline ends. Full variable domain (outside the CDR3, taken from reference TRBV11-2 and TRBJ2-3): EAGVAQSPRYKIIEKRQSVAFWCNPISGHATLYWYQQILGQGPKLLIQFQNNGVVDDSQLPKDRFSAERLKGVDSTLKIQPAKLEDSAVYLCASSLGQGSYTQYFGPGTRLTVL.

The chain's CDR3 is CASSLSTSGSYEQYF. DNA for the CDR3: TGTGCCAGCAGTTTGTCTACTAGCGGGAGTTACGAGCAGTACTTC. This sequence joins TRBV27 and TRBJ2-7; the match to TRBD2 covers 11 bases. CDR3 length equals 15 residues. The germline V gene has CDR1 MNHEY and CDR2 SMNVEV (reference sequence). Germline trimming cut 3 bases from V and 4 bases from J; bases unmatched to any gene: 5.

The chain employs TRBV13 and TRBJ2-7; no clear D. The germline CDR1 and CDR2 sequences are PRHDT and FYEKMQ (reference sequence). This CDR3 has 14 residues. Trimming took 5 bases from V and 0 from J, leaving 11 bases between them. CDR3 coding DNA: TGTGCCAGCAGCCGAGAGATAAGCTCCTACGAGCAGTACTTC. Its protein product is CASSREISSYEQYF.